This T cell receptor beta chain was sequenced during a study of cytomegalovirus exposure and HLA in healthy donors. Amplification used 60 Vbeta primers and 13 Jbeta primers. Assay used: immunoSEQ multiplex PCR; TCRdb lists only in-frame clones, some missing. The record lists 100,000 to 150,000 clones, of which the ten most abundant hold 1.5% to 2%. General observations from the study: Available immune exposure information was restricted to CMV serostatus only. Some segments of the V type, notably TRBV6-2 and TRBV6-3, were excluded as indistinguishable.

Trimming stripped 6 bases from V and 7 bases from J, with 21 bases between. This CDR3 comprises 15 residues. On this clone: Its antigen remains unknown.

The chain is built from TRBV23-1 and TRBJ1-2, with unresolved D. TRBV23-1 is annotated as an ORF whose role is uncertain. The source is a man younger than 35 in good health and CMV-seronegative. The sample taken for sequencing was PBMCs. CDR3 residues: CASRPTFRFVVGYTF. In DNA form, the CDR3 reads TGCGCCAGCAGACCTACTTTCCGGTTCGTTGTTGGCTACACCTTC.